Following are 14 T cell receptor beta chains from one sample sequenced in a study of cytomegalovirus exposure and HLA in healthy donors. PCR used 60 Vbeta primers and 13 Jbeta primers. Here immunoSEQ multiplex PCR was the method, and the copy in TCRdb shows in-frame clones only, minus some. The sample has some 200,000 clones, 70% seen once. Sequenced: PBMCs. These receptors originate from a man aged 35 to 55 in good health and CMV-seropositive.

This clone was detected only a few times. The chain joins TRBV4-1 to TRBJ1-2; D ambiguous. V was clipped by 1 base and J by 4 bases, with 10 bases between them. This CDR3 contains 14 residues. Germline V CDR1 and CDR2: MGHRA, YSYEKL. The DNA of the CDR3 is TGCGCCAGCAGCCAAGTTAACATGGCCTATGGCTACACCTTC. Residues: CASSQVNMAYGYTF.

The gene calls are TRBV19 and TRBJ2-5; maybe TRBD1 (5 bases). V dropped 5 bases and J dropped 4 bases, with 20 bases sitting between them. The CDR3 totals 16 residues. CDR1 and CDR2 from the germline V gene are LNHDA and SQIVND (reference sequence). CDR3 region: CASSFTSGSPRETQYF. CDR3 sequence (DNA): TGTGCCAGTAGTTTTACCTCAGGGTCCCCACGAGAGACCCAGTACTTC.

The V gene is TRBV7-3, the J gene TRBJ2-1, with 8 bases aligning to TRBD2. The ends lost 5 bases at V and 7 bases at J; junction bases unmatched: 10. In germline, CDR1 is SGHTA, CDR2 FQGTGA. The length of the CDR3 is 15 residues. In DNA, the CDR3 is TGTGCCAGCAGCCGGGAAGCGGGGGAAGGAAATGAGCAGTTCTTC. It encodes CASSREAGEGNEQFF.

The rearrangement links TRBV6-6 to TRBJ1-2; TRBD1 matches 7 bases. The CDR3 spans 14 residues. The germline V gene encodes CDR1 MNHNY and CDR2 SVGAGI (reference sequence). V dropped 2 bases and J dropped 3; count of bases not matched to a gene: 3. CDR3 sequence: CASSYPGQYYGYTF. CDR3 sequence (DNA): TGTGCCAGCAGTTACCCGGGACAGTACTATGGCTACACCTTC.

The CDR3 bases are TGTGCCAGCAGTCGACAGGGATATGGCTACACCTTC. It yields the protein CASSRQGYGYTF. The rearrangement joins TRBV6-5 to TRBJ1-2, with 7 bases that match TRBD1. J was trimmed by 5 bases and V by 5 bases; bases with no gene match: 2. Germline CDR1 MNHEY, CDR2 SVGAGI. This CDR3 spans 12 amino acids.

This clone is a singleton in its sample. This chain uses TRBV27 with TRBJ1-1; no definite D call. Germline V lookup: CDR1 MNHEY, CDR2 SMNVEV (reference sequence). There are 12 residues in the CDR3. The V end was cut by 5 bases, the J end by 2 bases, with 6 bases between. For the CDR3, the DNA is TGTGCCAGCAGTCAAGCAAACACTGAAGCTTTCTTT. Residues: CASSQANTEAFF.

This chain links TRBV5-5 with TRBJ2-6; 9 positions agree with TRBD1. This CDR3 spans 17 amino acids. Germline trimming cut 5 bases from V and 1 base from J; bases unmatched to any gene: 7. CDR1 and CDR2 (germline): SGHKS, YYEKEE (reference sequence). The CDR3 DNA follows: TGTGCCAGCAGGCCGGGACAGGGTCTTTCTGGGGCCAACGTCCTGACTTTC. It codes for CASRPGQGLSGANVLTF.

In this sample, this clone turned up a few times. The rearrangement links TRBV7-7 to TRBJ2-1, with 9 positions matching TRBD1. CDR3 length equals 19 residues. Trimming took 2 bases from V and 9 from J; bases not matched to a gene: 20. Per germline, CDR1 SSHAT and CDR2 FNYEAQ (reference sequence). The CDR3 sequence is CASSLFYHGPGTGRPEQFF. The CDR3 DNA follows: TGTGCCAGCAGCTTATTTTATCACGGTCCCGGGACAGGGAGACCTGAGCAGTTCTTC.

This clone was seen once. V and J are TRBV4-2 and TRBJ1-2, with 10 bases that match TRBD1. This CDR3 has 14 residues. Germline V gene sequence: CDR1 LGHNA, CDR2 YNFKEQ. V lost 4 bases, J lost 6 bases, and 5 bases stayed unmatched. CDR3 sequence reads: CASSLDRGADGYTF. CDR3 DNA: TGTGCCAGCAGCCTGGACAGGGGGGCTGATGGCTACACCTTC.

The J gene is TRBJ2-5, the V gene TRBV9, with a tentative D call TRBD1 (7 bases). Trimming removed 3 bases at V and 2 bases at J, with 14 bases between. The CDR3 is made up of 15 amino acids. Germline V lookup: CDR1 SGDLS, CDR2 YYNGEE. The CDR3 sequence: CASSGLGGPQETQYF. The DNA for the CDR3 is TGTGCCAGCAGCGGACTAGGGGGCCCACAAGAGACCCAGTACTTC.

The chain carries TRBV10-3 and TRBJ1-1; D might be TRBD1 (5 bases). The germline V gene encodes CDR1 ENHRY and CDR2 SYGVKD. The germline V and J ends were trimmed by 6 bases and 1 base, with 9 bases remaining between them. This CDR3 contains 13 residues. The CDR3 loop reads CAIRGGGNTEAFF. CDR3 nucleotide sequence: TGTGCCATCAGAGGCGGGGGGAACACTGAAGCTTTCTTT.

With regard to this clone: One end of the junction is discordant with germline, which a read error may explain. In the same sample, other DNA sequences code for this CDR3. The chain employs TRBV27 and TRBJ2-2; TRBD1 is a possible D gene (7 bases). The CDR3 consists of 19 residues. Germline loops: CDR1 MNHEY, CDR2 SMNVEV (reference sequence). The CDR3 coding sequence is TGTGCCAGCAGTTTATCGTATCAAGGCGCAGGGGGGAACACTGGGGAGCTGTTTTTT. Amino acids: CASSLSYQGAGGNTGELFF.

In this sample, this clone turned up once. The chain links TRBV15 to TRBJ1-1; D is unresolved. Trimming removed 0 bases at V and 5 bases at J, with 4 bases between. The CDR3 extends over 12 amino acids. CDR1 LNHNV and CDR2 YYDKDF come from the germline V gene (reference sequence). The CDR3 region has the DNA TGTGCCACCAGCAGAGATCAAACTGAAGCTTTCTTT. Its translation: CATSRDQTEAFF.

The genes are TRBV2 and TRBJ1-2; no clear D gene. CDR1 is SNHLY and CDR2 is FYNNEI in the germline V gene. V was pared by 6 bases and J by 4 bases, with 12 bases between. The CDR3 consists of 13 residues. DNA of the CDR3: TGTGCCAGCAGCACAATAACCGTCTATGGCTACACCTTC. Its translation: CASSTITVYGYTF.